Here is one T cell receptor (beta chain) with its context. The antigen remains unidentified. This sample stems from a study of shared clonotypes between healthy human individuals. Whole-study results and caveats: Naive subsets, compared against memory subsets, generally had larger estimated richness values. Only blood samples were collected, and tissue repertoires likely differ.

Generated by immunoSEQ multiplex PCR, the TCRdb table keeps only in-frame clones and is missing some. The sample includes roughly 2.6 million clones, just over 90% of them seen just once. CD45RA-negative memory and CD45RA+ naive subsets were split from the CD4+ cells. Sequences were obtained from naive CD4+ T cells sorted from blood. As to subset: CD45RA+ positively selected. This clonotype was sampled from a man aged 18 to 30 in good health.

CDR3 protein: CASSHYMGGQETQYF. The CDR3, as DNA: TGTGCCAGCAGCCACTATATGGGGGGCCAAGAGACCCAGTACTTC. The chain combines TRBV9 with TRBJ2-5, with D maybe TRBD2 (6 bases). Between the trimmed V and J ends, which lost 4 bases and 1 base, there was a span of 14 bases. This CDR3 contains 15 residues. The germline CDR1 and CDR2 sequences are SGDLS and YYNGEE.